This T cell receptor (beta chain) was observed in a study of cytomegalovirus exposure and HLA in healthy donors. Study results and caveats: Three CMV-associated chains proved CMV antigen-specific in vitro. The listing of 150 to 200 TCR beta chains classed them as cytomegalovirus-associated. In a later analysis, at a false discovery rate of 0.05, approximately 18,000 TCR beta sequences were associated with HLA alleles.

In this sample, this clone turned up once. Its antigen remains unidentified. The PCR ran on 60 Vbeta and 13 Jbeta primers. The data were produced by immunoSEQ multiplex PCR, yet TCRdb's version contains in-frame clones alone and is incomplete. The sample comprises 160,000 or so clones, more than 80% of which are singletons, and 7% rests with the top ten. Trimming cost V 3 bases and J 0 bases; bases outside gene matches: 5. The CDR3 loop spans 17 amino acids. Germline V gives CDR1 SGHRS, CDR2 YFSETQ. The chain has TRBV5-1 and TRBJ2-6; 8 nucleotides agree with TRBD1. What was sequenced was PBMCs. The receptor was derived from a woman in her twenties or thirties in good health and CMV-seropositive. Here the CDR3 reads CASSSQGAFSGANVLTF. The CDR3, as DNA: TGCGCCAGCAGCTCGCAGGGGGCGTTCTCTGGGGCCAACGTCCTGACTTTC.